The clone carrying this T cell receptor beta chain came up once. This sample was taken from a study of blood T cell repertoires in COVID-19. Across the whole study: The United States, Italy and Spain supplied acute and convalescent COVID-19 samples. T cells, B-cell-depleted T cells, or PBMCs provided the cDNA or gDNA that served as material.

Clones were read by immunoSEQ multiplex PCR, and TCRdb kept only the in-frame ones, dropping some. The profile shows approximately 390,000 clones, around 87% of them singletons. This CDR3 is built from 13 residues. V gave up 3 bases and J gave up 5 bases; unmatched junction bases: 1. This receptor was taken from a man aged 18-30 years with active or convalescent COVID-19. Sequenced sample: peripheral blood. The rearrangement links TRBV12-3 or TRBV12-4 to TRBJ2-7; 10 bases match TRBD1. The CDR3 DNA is TGTGCCAGCAGTTTCGGACAGGGGGACGAGCAGTACTTC. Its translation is CASSFGQGDEQYF.